What follows is one TCR beta chain and its context. Its antigen remains unidentified. Base quality data are lacking; no much larger clone is found one base away. The library was obtained by the immunoSEQ multiplex PCR assay. Each sample had 90,000 to 100,000 TCR templates assayed by the deep sequencing platform. Genomic DNA extracted from sorted T cells was used for TCRbeta CDR3 sequencing. As for the original processing: The R programming language was used for the clonal analysis of the TCRbeta CDR3 data. Alloreactive CD4+ and CD8+ clones were identified by comparing unstimulated samples to CFSE-low samples taken after the reaction. Regulatory or non-regulatory origin of alloreactive CD4+ clones was assigned by matching sequences to the sorted unstimulated Treg and non-Treg repertoires. The source is immuneACCESS, and TCRdb retained only in-frame sequences with V and J called. Part of the clones is not carried over; for the studies checked, unresolved V genes explain less than half of this, and the remainder is unexplained. From that table come the V and J calls and clone size; the DNA was used to work out D and trimming. This sample is represented by more than 60,000 clones; nearly 98% of them were singletons. 0.095% of the sample lies in the top ten.

This sample was taken from a study of siplizumab effects on memory and regulatory T cells (dated by TCRdb to between 2017 and 2020). With respect to the entire study: The effect of the anti-CD2 antibody siplizumab on alloreactive T-cell subsets was examined in allogeneic mixed lymphocyte reactions constructed from human PBMCs. Points the paper makes about the study in general: Compared with memory T cells, unstimulated naive T cells appeared more diverse, and naive cells seemed to make a substantial contribution to the alloresponse. Siplizumab significantly lowered the cumulative frequency of alloreactive sequences that could be traced to unstimulated CD4+ memory T cells. Sequences below about 10^-5 frequency were poorly captured, so only a minor fraction of alloreactive clones could be mapped to unstimulated subsets. Whether proliferating Tregs from siplizumab cultures actually had suppressive function was not functionally confirmed. Of the alloreactive CD4+ clones that could be mapped, the Treg-derived share averaged roughly 73% with siplizumab compared with around 27% in control reactions. Roughly 80-95% of proliferating CD4+ or CD8+ clones could not be assigned a naive or memory phenotype.

V sheds 0 bases and J sheds 2 bases, leaving 5 bases between their ends. The CDR3 numbers 13 residues from cysteine through phenylalanine. Only the CDR3 portion is preserved as DNA: 39 bases, with reading frame beginning at the first base. The germline V gene (reference sequence) yields SGHKS for CDR1 and YYEKEE for CDR2. Additional sequencing covered unstimulated subsets from three donor pairs, namely CD8+ effector memory, CD4+ naive, CD8+ TEMRA, CD4+ memory and CD8+ naive. Sorted unstimulated T cells and proliferating T cells recovered from mixed lymphocyte reactions underwent TCRbeta CDR3 sequencing. Fresh whole blood from around 11 HLA-typed healthy donors was used to isolate PBMCs.

The chain employs TRBV5-5 and TRBJ1-1, with the D gene not clear enough to name. The sequencing input was naive CD8+ T cells sorted from blood. The intended sense of this specimen's cell subset or site label: unstimulated naive T cells. The TCR sequence derives from a human donor in good health. The sequenced DNA: TGTGCCAGCAGCTTGGCCTTAAACACTGAAGCTTTCTTT. It codes for CASSLALNTEAFF. With the rest looked up from the reference TRBV5-5 and TRBJ1-1 genes rather than sequenced, the full variable domain is DAGVTQSPTHLIKTRGQQVTLRCSPISGHKSVSWYQQVLGQGPQFIFQYYEKEERGRGNFPDRFSARQFPNYSSELNVNALLLGDSALYLCASSLALNTEAFFGQGTRLTVV.